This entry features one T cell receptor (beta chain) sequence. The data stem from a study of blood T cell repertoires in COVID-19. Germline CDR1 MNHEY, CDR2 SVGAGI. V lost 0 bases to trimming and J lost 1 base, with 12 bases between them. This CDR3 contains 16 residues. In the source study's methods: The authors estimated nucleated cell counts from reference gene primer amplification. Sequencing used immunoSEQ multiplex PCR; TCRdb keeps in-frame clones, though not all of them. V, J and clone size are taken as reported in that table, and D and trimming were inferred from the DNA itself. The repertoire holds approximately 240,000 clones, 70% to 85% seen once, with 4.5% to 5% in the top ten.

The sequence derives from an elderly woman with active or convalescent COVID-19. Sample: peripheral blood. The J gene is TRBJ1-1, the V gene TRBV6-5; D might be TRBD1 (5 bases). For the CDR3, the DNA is TGTGCCAGCAGTTACTCCAGGGAAACGGCGAACACTGAAGCTTTCTTT. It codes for CASSYSRETANTEAFF.